This passage covers 21 T cell receptor beta chains from one sample sequenced in a study of lymphopenia after photon versus proton radiotherapy. Clones were read by immunoSEQ multiplex PCR, and TCRdb kept only the in-frame ones, dropping some. The profile covers more than 25,000 clones, with about 91% appearing a single time and approximately 50% taken by the ten largest. The sequenced sample was peripheral blood, obtained from a patient treated with proton-based radiotherapy. These receptor sequences come from a woman between 55 and 75 years old with cholangiocarcinoma. Some clones in this sample may be carry-over from other donors' samples.

This sequence joins TRBV27 and TRBJ2-7; no clear D gene. This CDR3 has 14 residues. V lost 0 bases and J 4 bases, leaving 10 bases between the germline ends. Germline assignment: CDR1 MNHEY and CDR2 SMNVEV (reference sequence). The DNA for the CDR3 is TGTGCCAGCAGTTTATCCCTAAGGAGTTACGAGCAGTACTTC. Protein sequence: CASSLSLRSYEQYF.

V usage is TRBV5-1 and J usage is TRBJ2-1, with a tentative D call TRBD1 (6 bases). In germline, CDR1 is SGHRS, CDR2 YFSETQ. The CDR3 is 13 amino acids. Trimming stripped 4 bases from V and 5 bases from J, with 10 bases between. The CDR3 DNA reads TGCGCCAGCAGCGATCAGGGGAACAATGAGCAGTTCTTC. As protein: CASSDQGNNEQFF.

The gene calls are TRBV4-3 and TRBJ1-2; D gene unclear. CDR1 and CDR2 from the germline V gene are LGHNA and YSLEER. The ends were cut back, 0 bases at V and 3 bases at J, with 14 bases in the middle. The CDR3 is 16 amino acids. CDR3 sequence reads: CASSQESRSFHYGYTF. Here the CDR3 DNA reads TGCGCCAGCAGCCAAGAAAGTAGGTCGTTCCACTATGGCTACACCTTC.

This chain uses TRBV4-3 with TRBJ2-3; unclear D gene. Trimming took off 0 bases at V and 12 bases at J, with 16 bases between the two ends. Per germline, CDR1 LGHNA and CDR2 YSLEER. The CDR3 runs to 14 residues. The CDR3 sequence is CASSQDWSAFLQYF. CDR3 in DNA: TGCGCCAGCAGCCAAGATTGGAGTGCATTTCTTCAGTATTTT.

This clone showed up just a few times. The J gene is TRBJ1-5, the V gene TRBV19; D is possibly TRBD1 (6 bases). V lost 7 bases and J lost 6, with 16 bases in between. CDR1 and CDR2 from the germline V gene are LNHDA and SQIVND (reference sequence). The CDR3 covers 14 residues. CDR3: CASTHRDVGQPQHF. In DNA, the CDR3 is TGTGCCAGTACTCACAGGGACGTCGGTCAGCCCCAGCATTTT.

The chain uses TRBV7-2 and TRBJ2-2; 7 nucleotides line up with TRBD2. Germline V gene lookup returns CDR1 SGHTA and CDR2 FQGNSA. The junction had 12 bases not matched to a gene; V was cut back by 1 base and J by 7 bases. The CDR3 is 17 amino acids. CDR3 in DNA: TGTGCCAGCAGCTTAGAGGGCCTAGCGGCCTACGGCGGGGAGCTGTTTTTT. Its translation: CASSLEGLAAYGGELFF. The whole variable domain, filled in from reference TRBV7-2 and TRBJ2-2, reads GAGVSQSPSNKVTEKGKDVELRCDPISGHTALYWYRQSLGQGLEFLIYFQGNSAPDKSGLPSDRFSAERTGGSVSTLTIQRTQQEDSAVYLCASSLEGLAAYGGELFFGEGSRLTVL.

J is TRBJ2-1 and V is TRBV9; 7 nucleotides line up with TRBD2. Unmatched junction bases numbered 3, after V lost 0 bases and J lost 3 bases. The CDR3 has 15 amino acids. Germline lookup yields CDR1 SGDLS and CDR2 YYNGEE. The CDR3 nucleotides read TGTGCCAGCAGCGTAGGCCTAGCGGACTACAATGAGCAGTTCTTC. This codes for CASSVGLADYNEQFF. Looking up the rest from reference TRBV9 and TRBJ2-1 gives the full variable domain: DSGVTQTPKHLITATGQRVTLRCSPRSGDLSVYWYQQSLDQGLQFLIQYYNGEERAKGNILERFSAQQFPDLHSELNLSSLELGDSALYFCASSVGLADYNEQFFGPGTRLTVL.

This chain uses TRBV4-1 with TRBJ1-5; D gene unclear. The ends were cut back, 1 base at V and 3 bases at J, with 4 bases in the middle. Germline V gene sequence: CDR1 MGHRA, CDR2 YSYEKL. The CDR3 runs 13 residues. CDR3 in amino acids: CASSQGFNQPQHF. CDR3 nucleotides: TGCGCCAGCAGCCAAGGGTTCAATCAGCCCCAGCATTTT.

The CDR3, as DNA: TGTGCCAGCTCCGCGGGGGCGCGTACTGAAGCTTTCTTT. Amino acid sequence: CASSAGARTEAFF. The chain employs TRBV6-5 and TRBJ1-1, with D possibly TRBD1 on 6 matching bases. CDR1 and CDR2 from the germline V gene are MNHEY and SVGAGI. The CDR3 totals 13 residues. With 8 bases removed from V and 5 bases from J, the gap between germline ends came to 15 bases.

The chain joins TRBV28 to TRBJ2-7; no clear D. Trimming pared 6 bases from V and 6 bases from J, leaving 12 bases between. The CDR3 runs 12 residues. The V gene's germline CDR1 is MDHEN and CDR2 SYDVKM. The chain's CDR3 is CASRPALREQYF. The CDR3 DNA sequence: TGTGCCAGCAGGCCGGCCCTACGCGAGCAGTACTTC.

This clone has a single count. The chain couples TRBV2 to TRBJ1-5; no clear D gene. CDR3 length: 15 residues. Germline V gene lookup returns CDR1 SNHLY and CDR2 FYNNEI. The germline V and J ends were trimmed by 5 bases and 5 bases, with 16 bases remaining between them. This CDR3 is CASSLRATPHQPQHF. CDR3 sequence (DNA): TGTGCCAGCAGTTTAAGGGCCACCCCACATCAGCCCCAGCATTTT.

This rearrangement joins TRBV18 to TRBJ2-1; tentative D call: TRBD1 (5 bases). Germline V gene lookup returns CDR1 KGHSH and CDR2 LQKENI. The CDR3 sequence is 16 residues long. V was pared by 1 base and J by 4 bases, with 14 bases between. For the CDR3, the DNA is TGTGCCAGCTCACCACAGGGGCCCCCTCGGTACAATGAGCAGTTCTTC. Its protein is CASSPQGPPRYNEQFF.

CDR3 loop: CASSQFPGTGDNEQFF. For the CDR3, the DNA is TGCGCCAGCAGTCAGTTCCCCGGGACTGGAGACAATGAGCAGTTCTTC. This chain joins TRBV23-1 and TRBJ2-1; D may be TRBD2 (6 bases). TRBV23-1 is noted as an ORF with a role that remains uncertain. The V gene lost 3 bases and the J gene lost 5 bases, with 17 bases spanning the gap. The CDR3 has 16 residues.

The chain employs TRBV5-1 and TRBJ1-2, with 11 bases aligning to TRBD1. CDR1 SGHRS and CDR2 YFSETQ come from the germline V gene. J gave up 4 bases and V 4 bases, and 6 bases lay outside the gene matches. The CDR3 totals 15 residues. In DNA, the CDR3 is TGCGCCAGCAGCCCAACCGGGACAGGGGGCTATGGCTACACCTTC. Its protein is CASSPTGTGGYGYTF.

The CDR3 spells CASSLHGTSGPNEQFF. CDR3 coding DNA: TGTGCCAGTAGTCTTCACGGGACTAGCGGGCCGAATGAGCAGTTCTTC. The genes are TRBV19 and TRBJ2-1, with 12 positions matching TRBD2. Germline CDR1 is LNHDA and CDR2 is SQIVND (reference sequence). The CDR3 is 16 amino acids. J lost 7 bases, V lost 5 bases, and 9 bases had no gene match.

The chain joins TRBV6-5 to TRBJ1-6; a weak D match, TRBD1 (5 bases). The CDR3 runs to 15 residues. Germline CDR1 is MNHEY and CDR2 is SVGAGI. The germline V and J ends were trimmed by 2 bases and 7 bases, with 12 bases remaining between them. As DNA, the CDR3 is TGTGCCAGCAGTTACAGGCAGGGAAGAAATTCACCCCTCCACTTT. This sequence encodes CASSYRQGRNSPLHF.

CDR3 loop: CASRRGGDTEAFF. The CDR3 bases are TGTGCCAGCAGGCGGGGGGGGGACACTGAAGCTTTCTTT. J is TRBJ1-1 and V is TRBV2, with a tentative D call TRBD1 (5 bases). Germline values: CDR1 SNHLY, CDR2 FYNNEI. The CDR3 covers 13 residues. The V gene lost 6 bases and the J gene lost 3 bases, with 11 bases spanning the gap. Together with reference TRBV2 and TRBJ1-1, the CDR3 gives the full variable domain: EPEVTQTPSHQVTQMGQEVILRCVPISNHLYFYWYRQILGQKVEFLVSFYNNEISEKSEIFDDQFSVERPDGSNFTLKIRSTKLEDSAMYFCASRRGGDTEAFFGQGTRLTVV.

This clone was observed once. The V call is TRBV5-8, the J call TRBJ2-5; D unclear. This CDR3 spans 13 amino acids. V lost 0 bases and J 1 base, leaving 4 bases between the germline ends. The germline V gene has CDR1 SGHTS and CDR2 YDEGEE. Written as DNA, the CDR3 is TGTGCCAGCAGCTTGGGAGGCCAAGAGACCCAGTACTTC. Its translation: CASSLGGQETQYF.

The rearrangement joins TRBV18 to TRBJ1-2; D is unclear. The V and J ends lost 2 bases and 8 bases respectively, with 12 bases between them. Germline lookup yields CDR1 KGHSH and CDR2 LQKENI. The CDR3 has 13 residues. CDR3 region: CASSPNSAEGYTF. The DNA of the CDR3 is TGTGCCAGCTCACCAAATTCGGCAGAAGGCTACACCTTC.

The chain combines TRBV5-1 with TRBJ2-1, with 7 bases that match TRBD1. CDR3 length: 15 amino acids. The germline gives CDR1 SGHRS, CDR2 YFSETQ. V was clipped by 6 bases and J by 4 bases; unmatched bases: 10. The CDR3 DNA reads TGCGCCAGCACGGACCAGGGACAGACTTACAATGAGCAGTTCTTC. Its translation: CASTDQGQTYNEQFF.

The chain employs TRBV6-5 and TRBJ1-1, with D tentatively TRBD1 (5 bases). CDR3 size: 16 residues. Trimming removed 0 bases at V and 1 base at J, with 12 bases between. Germline V gene data show CDR1 as MNHEY and CDR2 as SVGAGI. The CDR3 region has the DNA TGTGCCAGCAGTTACTCACACGACAGAAGGAACACTGAAGCTTTCTTT. This sequence encodes CASSYSHDRRNTEAFF.